Sequencing of this T cell receptor (beta chain) was carried out in a study of OX40 agonist ivuxolimab in advanced cancers. Study-level points and caveats: Circulating CD4+ and CD8+ T cells showed clonal expansion by week 6 at 0.1 to 3.0 mg/kg. Partial responders treated at 0.1-3.0 mg/kg exhibited clonal expansion among the lowest measured. CD8+ T cells (on average) carried more expanded clones than CD4+ T cells.

Method: immunoSEQ multiplex PCR; TCRdb's copy keeps in-frame clones and lacks some. The sample contains 70,000 to 85,000 clones, about nine tenths of which appear only once. The germline V gene encodes CDR1 MNHEY and CDR2 SMNVEV (reference sequence). This CDR3 comprises 14 residues. V was trimmed by 2 bases and J by 10 bases, leaving 17 bases between them. In its sample, this clone was seen a few times. Its matching antigen is unknown. This sequence originates from an adult with an advanced solid tumor such as melanoma, head and neck, liver or kidney cancer. This specimen was CD4+ or CD8+ T cells sorted from blood, taken in a trial of the OX40 agonist ivuxolimab. The chain uses TRBV27 and TRBJ1-1; possible D gene TRBD1, 5 bases. The CDR3 spells CASSLNPGPLGAFF. The CDR3 bases are TGTGCCAGCAGTTTAAATCCGGGGCCCCTCGGAGCTTTCTTT.